Shown below are 9 T cell receptor beta chains from a single sample sequenced in a study of regulatory T cells in long-lasting Graves disease. Both iRepertoire HTBI primers and Arm-PCR of CDR3 regions were used to build the TCR beta libraries. TCRdb passed the multiplex PCR reads through MiXCR, listing each CDR3 protein once. The sample has roughly 610,000 distinct CDR3 sequences, around 15% seen once. The time point is: newly diagnosed GD, antithyroid drugs for less than 3 months. Extracted PBMC RNA gave rise to the TCR library. The sample also formed part of further work on T cells in Graves' hyperthyroidism and ophthalmopathy.

The sequences come from peripheral blood mononuclear cells (PBMCs), collected at new diagnosis, from a patient treated with antithyroid drugs. The source is a man younger than 35 with Graves disease.

This clonotype was counted ten times or more. This chain uses TRBV20-1 with TRBJ1-6; a possible D gene is TRBD1 (5 bases). Germline CDR1 is DFQATT and CDR2 is SNEGSKA (reference sequence). CDR3 length: 12 residues. Trimming left V 6 bases short and J 7 bases short, with 10 bases between. CDR3 sequence: CSASRENSPLHF. CDR3 DNA: TGCAGTGCGAGCAGGGAAAATTCACCCCTCCACTTT.

This clonotype was picked up a small number of times. V is TRBV2 and J is TRBJ1-1; D may be TRBD1 (5 bases). Germline V lookup: CDR1 SNHLY, CDR2 FYNNEI. The CDR3 length is 14 residues. With 7 bases removed from V and 2 bases from J, the gap between germline ends came to 14 bases. CDR3 residues: CASIPVGGNTEAFF. In DNA, the CDR3 is TGTGCCAGCATTCCGGTCGGGGGTAACACTGAAGCTTTCTTT. Filled out from reference TRBV2 and TRBJ1-1, the complete variable domain reads EPEVTQTPSHQVTQMGQEVILRCVPISNHLYFYWYRQILGQKVEFLVSFYNNEISEKSEIFDDQFSVERPDGSNFTLKIRSTKLEDSAMYFCASIPVGGNTEAFFGQGTRLTVV.

V gene TRBV9 combines with J gene TRBJ2-2, with D tentatively TRBD2 (7 bases). The CDR3 runs 18 residues. The germline V gene has CDR1 SGDLS and CDR2 YYNGEE. Trimming pared 0 bases from V and 4 bases from J, leaving 19 bases between. The CDR3 region is CASSVEPWGGGGTGELFF. The CDR3 DNA follows: TGTGCCAGCAGCGTAGAGCCCTGGGGAGGGGGAGGCACCGGGGAGCTGTTTTTT.

There are many counts of this clonotype. The chain recombines TRBV20-1 with TRBJ2-5; 7 bases are a match to TRBD2. Germline lookup yields CDR1 DFQATT and CDR2 SNEGSKA (reference sequence). Trimming cost V 6 bases and J 0 bases; bases outside gene matches: 7. The CDR3 extends over 14 amino acids. CDR3 sequence reads: CSAPGSGDQETQYF. In nucleotides, the CDR3 is TGCAGTGCGCCGGGGAGCGGGGACCAAGAGACCCAGTACTTC.

The chain combines TRBV12-3 or TRBV12-4 with TRBJ2-1, with 7 nucleotides matching TRBD1. After removal of 3 bases from V and 9 bases from J, the junction contained 11 bases not matched to a gene. The CDR3 contains 15 residues. In DNA, the CDR3 is TGTGCCAGCAGTTTTGGGTCAGGACGACAGGGTGAGCAGTTCTTC. Protein: CASSFGSGRQGEQFF.

Only a few counts were recorded for this clonotype. It may be a read error: a sequence one base away is much more abundant. The rearrangement uses TRBV6-5 and TRBJ1-1; no clear D. The CDR3 has 13 amino acids. Per germline, CDR1 MNHEY and CDR2 SVGAGI. Trimming took 2 bases from V and 1 from J, leaving 5 bases between them. In DNA, the CDR3 is TGTGCCAGCAGTTACACTGGGAACACTGAAGCTTTCTTT. It is translated as CASSYTGNTEAFF.

This clonotype was observed many times. Here the CDR3 reads CASSQVSGSGTDTQYF. The CDR3 nucleotides read TGTGCCAGCAGCCAAGTATCCGGGAGTGGCACAGATACGCAGTATTTT. V gene TRBV3-1 combines with J gene TRBJ2-3, with D tentatively TRBD2 (6 bases). The CDR3 has 16 amino acids. V lost 1 base to trimming and J lost 1 base, with 12 bases between them. Germline CDR1 reads LGHDT; CDR2 reads YNNKEL (reference sequence).

J is TRBJ2-7 and V is TRBV7-6; weak D call: TRBD1 (5 bases). V was cut by 2 bases and J by 5 bases, with 7 bases left in between. Germline V lookup: CDR1 SGHVS, CDR2 FNYEAQ. This CDR3 spans 12 amino acids. The CDR3 loop is CASSLCRDEQYF. The CDR3 DNA follows: TGTGCCAGCAGCTTATGCAGGGACGAGCAGTACTTC.

The gene calls are TRBV2 and TRBJ1-2; TRBD1 aligns across 8 bases. The CDR3 runs to 15 residues. Losses at the gene ends were 5 bases for V and 4 bases for J; bases not matched to a gene: 9. CDR1 and CDR2 (germline): SNHLY, FYNNEI. CDR3 sequence reads: CASSLSGQGPYGYTF. The CDR3 DNA reads as TGTGCCAGCAGTTTGTCCGGACAGGGCCCCTATGGCTACACCTTC. Complete variable domain (other parts from reference TRBV2 and TRBJ1-2): EPEVTQTPSHQVTQMGQEVILRCVPISNHLYFYWYRQILGQKVEFLVSFYNNEISEKSEIFDDQFSVERPDGSNFTLKIRSTKLEDSAMYFCASSLSGQGPYGYTFGSGTRLTVV.